These T cell receptor beta chains were read from a single sample in a study of OX40 agonist ivuxolimab in advanced cancers. The repertoire was sequenced with immunoSEQ multiplex PCR; TCRdb's copy has only in-frame clones and lacks some. Of roughly 93,000 clones listed, more than 80% were seen once; the top ten hold around 1.5%. Here the sequenced sample was CD4+ or CD8+ T cells sorted from blood, taken in a trial of the OX40 agonist ivuxolimab. These receptors were collected from an adult with an advanced solid tumor such as melanoma, head and neck, liver or kidney cancer. Both conserved end residues are part of each CDR3. D genes are given only for firm matches. Not every row has a clone size; where given, it reads once, few, many or a size class.

clone size	V gene	D gene	J gene	CDR3 DNA	CDR3 protein
.	TRBV2	.	TRBJ2-5	TGTGCCAGCATTCGCCGAGAGACCCAGTACTTC	CASIRRETQYF
once	TRBV11-2	TRBD1	TRBJ2-7	TGTGCCAGCAGCCCCAGGTGGACAGGGAGCTCCTACGAGCAGTACTTC	CASSPRWTGSSYEQYF
.	TRBV2	.	TRBJ1-2	TGTGCCAGCAGTGAAGAGGAGTTCGGCTACACCTTC	CASSEEEFGYTF
.	TRBV6-4	TRBD1	TRBJ1-2	TGTGCCAGCAGACCGACAGGGGGTAACTATGGCTACACCTTC	CASRPTGGNYGYTF
.	TRBV7-2	TRBD1	TRBJ2-7	TGTGCCAGCAGCCATATGACAGGGGAATACGAGCAGTACTTC	CASSHMTGEYEQYF
.	TRBV7-9	.	TRBJ2-6	TGTGCCAGCAGCACCTGGACAGCTGGGGCCAACGTCCTGACTTTC	CASSTWTAGANVLTF
.	TRBV29-1	TRBD1	TRBJ2-3	TGCAGCGTTGACCGCAGACACACAGGGGGCCCAGATACGCAGTATTTT	CSVDRRHTGGPDTQYF
once	TRBV2	.	TRBJ1-6	TGTGCCAGCAGTGATCGGACACCCAGCTCCTATAATTCACCCCTCCACTTT	CASSDRTPSSYNSPLHF
.	TRBV6-4	TRBD1	TRBJ2-7	TGTGCCAGCAGTGAATTCTCCGGGACAGGGGTCGAGCAGTACTTC	CASSEFSGTGVEQYF
.	TRBV9	TRBD1	TRBJ1-4	TGTGCCAGCAGCGCGACAGGGGGTGCACCTAATGAAAAACTGTTTTTT	CASSATGGAPNEKLFF
.	TRBV9	.	TRBJ2-3	TGTGCCAGCAGCGGCGGGGCCAGCACAGATACGCAGTATTTT	CASSGGASTDTQYF
once	TRBV4-3	TRBD1	TRBJ2-6	TGCGCCAGCAGCCCGCTGGGACAGGGGTTACCTGGGGCCAACGTCCTGACTTTC	CASSPLGQGLPGANVLTF
.	TRBV7-8	TRBD2	TRBJ2-7	TGTGCCAGCAGCTTAGGGGCGGGAGGGCTAGGGTCCTACGAGCAGTACTTC	CASSLGAGGLGSYEQYF
.	TRBV28	.	TRBJ1-3	TGTGCCAGCAGTTTATTTATAGGAGTCTCTGGAAACACCATATATTTT	CASSLFIGVSGNTIYF
.	TRBV27	TRBD2	TRBJ2-7	TGTGCCAGCATCAAAAAGCCCGGGTCGGGGGGGGTTTACGAGCAGTACTTC	CASIKKPGSGGVYEQYF
once	TRBV29-1	.	TRBJ1-2	TGCAGCGTTGTGAGTGTGGGCTATGGCTACACCTTC	CSVVSVGYGYTF
.	TRBV5-1	TRBD2	TRBJ2-1	TGCGCCAGCAGCGCAACTAGCGGGAGCTACAATGAGCAGTTCTTC	CASSATSGSYNEQFF
few	TRBV28	TRBD1	TRBJ1-5	TGTGCCAGCAGTTCCGGACAGGCCCGTCGCCCCCAGCATTTT	CASSSGQARRPQHF
.	TRBV2	.	TRBJ2-3	TGTGCCAGCAGTTTGGACACAGGGTCCTGGGATACGCAGTATTTT	CASSLDTGSWDTQYF
.	TRBV19	.	TRBJ1-5	TGTGCCAGTAGTATTTCCGTTTCGACGGGTCAGCCCCAGCATTTT	CASSISVSTGQPQHF
.	TRBV10-3	TRBD1	TRBJ2-5	TGTGCCATCAAAGACAGGGTCGGAGAGACCCAGTACTTC	CAIKDRVGETQYF
.	TRBV4-1	TRBD1	TRBJ2-3	TGCGCCAGCAGCCAAGGACAGGGCTCCGATACGCAGTATTTT	CASSQGQGSDTQYF
.	TRBV19	.	TRBJ1-2	TGTGCCAGTAGTATCAGTCCGGGCAGGGGATATGGCTACACCTTC	CASSISPGRGYGYTF
.	TRBV6-1	.	TRBJ1-5	TGTGCCAGCCGCCGGGAGCACAATCAGCCCCAGCATTTT	CASRREHNQPQHF
.	TRBV28	.	TRBJ2-7	TGTGCCAGCAGTTTCGGGAACTCCTACGAGCAGTACTTC	CASSFGNSYEQYF
.	TRBV10-3	.	TRBJ2-7	TGTGCCATCAGTGAGTCGAGACAGATATACGAGCAGTACTTC	CAISESRQIYEQYF
.	TRBV11-3	.	TRBJ2-1	TGTGCCAGCAGCTTATTAGGAAGGGGCAATGAGCAGTTCTTC	CASSLLGRGNEQFF
.	TRBV6-6	TRBD2	TRBJ2-7	TGTGCCAGCAGTTACACTAGCGGATCCTACGAGCAGTACTTC	CASSYTSGSYEQYF
.	TRBV28	.	TRBJ2-1	TGTGCCAGCAGCCTTTTAGTGCCCACCTACAATGAGCAGTTCTTC	CASSLLVPTYNEQFF
.	TRBV2	.	TRBJ2-3	TGTGCCAGCAGTGAGGGGGCGCGCGCAGATACGCAGTATTTT	CASSEGARADTQYF
.	TRBV14	.	TRBJ1-4	TGTGCCAGCAGTAAGGTATCCACTCAGGAAAAACTGTTTTTT	CASSKVSTQEKLFF
.	TRBV19	.	TRBJ2-3	TGTGCCAGTAGTACGTTTGACGGGGCAGATACGCAGTATTTT	CASSTFDGADTQYF
.	TRBV27	.	TRBJ1-1	TGTGCCAGCAGTGTGAGTGCCCAGAGCCATATGAACACTGAAGCTTTCTTT	CASSVSAQSHMNTEAFF
.	TRBV19	TRBD1	TRBJ1-2	TGTGCCAGTAGTACGGTAACAGGGGCGTGGAGCTATGGCTACACCTTC	CASSTVTGAWSYGYTF
.	TRBV5-1	.	TRBJ1-1	TGCGCCAGCAGCGCGGGACCCTTGGGCTCGAACACTGAAGCTTTCTTT	CASSAGPLGSNTEAFF
.	TRBV19	.	TRBJ2-2	TGTGCCAGTAGGGAAAAAGACAGAAACACCGGGGAGCTGTTTTTT	CASREKDRNTGELFF
.	TRBV4-1	.	TRBJ2-5	TGCGCCAGCAGCCTGAGTTTAGGGCAAGAGACCCAGTACTTC	CASSLSLGQETQYF
.	TRBV7-2	TRBD1	TRBJ1-2	TGTGCCAGCAGCCGTATGACAGGGGAGGTCTACACCTTC	CASSRMTGEVYTF
.	TRBV19	TRBD1	TRBJ2-1	TGTGCCAGTAGAGATCCGGACAGGGGGCGAAATGAGCAGTTCTTC	CASRDPDRGRNEQFF
.	TRBV5-6	.	TRBJ2-7	TGTGCCAGCAGCTTGGACACCCGAGGCGAGCAGTACTTC	CASSLDTRGEQYF
.	TRBV27	.	TRBJ2-7	TGTGCCAGCAGCACCGCCGGGGCCAGAGGATACGAGCAGTACTTC	CASSTAGARGYEQYF
.	TRBV19	.	TRBJ1-1	TGTGCCAGTATTCGAGCAGGGTGGGACACTGAAGCTTTCTTT	CASIRAGWDTEAFF
.	TRBV6-6	.	TRBJ2-7	TGTGCCAGCAGTTCCCCAACAGGGTCCTACGAGCAGTACTTC	CASSSPTGSYEQYF
.	TRBV7-9	.	TRBJ1-1	TGTGCCAGCAGCGAGGAGGCCTGGATCTCTGAAGCTTTCTTT	CASSEEAWISEAFF
.	TRBV5-6	.	TRBJ2-1	TGTGCCAGCAGCTTGGGACAAGGGGGAGTCTACAATGAGCAGTTCTTC	CASSLGQGGVYNEQFF
.	TRBV19	.	TRBJ2-1	TGTGCCAGTAGTAGGGAGCAAGGCCCCTACTTCGGGGGTGAGCAGTTCTTC	CASSREQGPYFGGEQFF
.	TRBV29-1	TRBD1	TRBJ2-2	TGCAGCGCCCCTAAGCCCGGGACAGGGGATACCGGGGAGCTGTTTTTT	CSAPKPGTGDTGELFF
.	TRBV7-2	.	TRBJ1-6	TGTGCCAGCAGCTTAGGGACGGTCTCACCCCTCCACTTT	CASSLGTVSPLHF
.	TRBV5-6	.	TRBJ1-2	TGTGCCAGCAGCTCCGACAACTATGGCTACACCTTC	CASSSDNYGYTF
.	TRBV27	TRBD1	TRBJ1-5	TGTGCCAGCAGACCCCGGGGACAGGGCTTCAATCAGCCCCAGCATTTT	CASRPRGQGFNQPQHF
few	TRBV4-1	.	TRBJ1-2	TGCGCCAGCAGCCACGGCCGGACAGATTTCTATGGCTACACCTTC	CASSHGRTDFYGYTF
.	TRBV6-1	.	TRBJ1-4	TGTGCCAGCAGTGACATGACAACGGGGAGGGGAAAACTGTTTTTT	CASSDMTTGRGKLFF
.	TRBV19	TRBD2	TRBJ2-2	TGTGCCAGTAGGGATAGCGGGCTTTTTGCCGGGGAGCTGTTTTTT	CASRDSGLFAGELFF
.	TRBV4-3	TRBD1	TRBJ1-1	TGCGCCAGCAGCCAAGGGACAGGGGTGAGAACTGAAGCTTTCTTT	CASSQGTGVRTEAFF
.	TRBV5-1	TRBD2	TRBJ2-7	TGCGCCAGCAGCCCAGGGACTAGCAGTTTTTACGAGCAGTACTTC	CASSPGTSSFYEQYF